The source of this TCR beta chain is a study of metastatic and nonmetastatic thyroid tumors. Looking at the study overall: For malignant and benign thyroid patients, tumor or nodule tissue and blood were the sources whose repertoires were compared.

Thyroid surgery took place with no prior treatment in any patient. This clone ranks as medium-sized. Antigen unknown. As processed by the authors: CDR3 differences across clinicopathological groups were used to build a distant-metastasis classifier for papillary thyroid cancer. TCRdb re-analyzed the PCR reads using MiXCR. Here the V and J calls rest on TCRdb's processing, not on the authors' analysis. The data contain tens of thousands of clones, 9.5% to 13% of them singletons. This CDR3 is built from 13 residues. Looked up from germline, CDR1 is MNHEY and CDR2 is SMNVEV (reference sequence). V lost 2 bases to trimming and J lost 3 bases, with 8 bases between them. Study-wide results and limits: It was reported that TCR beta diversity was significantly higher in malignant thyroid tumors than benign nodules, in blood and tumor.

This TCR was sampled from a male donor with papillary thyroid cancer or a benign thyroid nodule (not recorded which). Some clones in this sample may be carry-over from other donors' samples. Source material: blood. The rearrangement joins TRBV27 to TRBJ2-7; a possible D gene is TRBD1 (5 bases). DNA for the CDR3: TGTGCCAGCAGTTTAAAGGGGTACTACGAGCAGTACTTC. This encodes CASSLKGYYEQYF.